Sequencing of this T cell receptor beta chain was carried out in a study of T-cell reconstitution after alpha-beta-depleted transplantation in children. The CDR3 sequence is 15 residues long. V lost 6 bases to trimming and J lost 7 bases; unmatched junction nucleotides: 14. Preparation of the TCRbeta library used unique molecular identifiers. Via MiXCR, TCRdb re-called the PCR reads, giving one row per CDR3 protein. This table holds about 250,000 distinct CDR3 sequences, about 24% found once. Findings of the study overall: Newly generated T cells supplied most T-cell counts and diversity one year post-transplant. In patients about two months after transplant, alpha-beta T cells reportedly arose from several hundred expanded graft clones.

In regard to this clonotype: Its specificity is unknown.

The chain is built from TRBV12-3 or TRBV12-4 and TRBJ2-5, with TRBD2 identical over 7 bases. The sample in question was PBMCs, mostly from graft donor cells, obtained 360 days after TCRalphabeta/CD19-depleted stem cell transplant. The sequence was collected from a female patient aged 2 to 10 who had a stem cell transplant for congenital amegakaryocytic thrombocytopenia, so the T cells may come from the graft donor. CDR3 loop: CASRRTGTTKGTQYF. The CDR3 bases are TGTGCCAGCAGACGGACCGGGACTACCAAGGGGACCCAGTACTTC.